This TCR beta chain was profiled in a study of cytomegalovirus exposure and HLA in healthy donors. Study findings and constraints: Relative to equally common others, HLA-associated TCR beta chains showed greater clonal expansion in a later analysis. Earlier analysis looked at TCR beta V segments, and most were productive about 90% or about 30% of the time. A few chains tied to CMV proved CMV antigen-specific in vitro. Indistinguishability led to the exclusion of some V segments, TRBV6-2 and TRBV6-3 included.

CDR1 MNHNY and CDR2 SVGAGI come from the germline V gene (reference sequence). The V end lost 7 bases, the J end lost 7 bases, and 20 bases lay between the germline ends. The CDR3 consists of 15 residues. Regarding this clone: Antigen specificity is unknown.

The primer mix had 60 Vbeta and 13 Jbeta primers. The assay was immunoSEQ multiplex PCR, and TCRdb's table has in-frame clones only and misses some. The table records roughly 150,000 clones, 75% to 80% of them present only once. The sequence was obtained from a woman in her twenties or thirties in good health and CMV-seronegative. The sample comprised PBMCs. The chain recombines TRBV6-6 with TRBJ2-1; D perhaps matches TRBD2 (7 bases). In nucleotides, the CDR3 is TGTGCCAGCATGAACAGGAGGGGGGGCCCAAATGAGCAGTTCTTC. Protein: CASMNRRGGPNEQFF.